These T cell receptor beta chains were read from a single sample in a study of blood T cell repertoires in COVID-19. The assay was immunoSEQ multiplex PCR, and TCRdb's table has in-frame clones only and misses some. The table lists around 100,000 clones, around nine tenths of them singletons. Sequences were obtained from peripheral blood. The receptor source for this set is a human donor in a cohort sampled during active COVID-19. CDR3s include the opening cysteine and the closing phenylalanine or tryptophan. D genes are given only for firm matches. Only some rows state a clone size, as once, few, many or a class for expanded clones.

- | TRBJ2-6 | TRBV27 | - | CASSFTGGANVLTF | TGTGCCAGCAGTTTCACAGGTGGGGCCAACGTCCTGACTTTC
- | TRBJ2-5 | TRBV11-2 | - | CASSPVWGQVETQYF | TGTGCCAGCAGCCCAGTATGGGGGCAGGTAGAGACCCAGTACTTC
- | TRBJ2-7 | TRBV5-6 | TRBD1 | CASRLTGDRYEQYF | TGTGCCAGCAGGCTGACAGGGGACAGATACGAGCAGTACTTC
few | TRBJ1-1 | TRBV7-5 | - | CARSLYGGKDTEAFF | TGTGCCAGAAGCTTATATGGGGGGAAGGACACTGAAGCTTTCTTT
- | TRBJ1-3 | TRBV5-1 | - | CASSPDRRNTIYF | TGCGCCAGCAGCCCGGACAGAAGGAACACCATATATTTT
- | TRBJ1-4 | TRBV12-5 | TRBD1 | CASGLVRPHRGANEKLFF | TGTGCTAGTGGTTTGGTACGCCCCCACAGGGGAGCTAATGAAAAACTGTTTTTT
- | TRBJ1-5 | TRBV5-1 | - | CASSLRGLFNQPQHF | TGCGCCAGCAGCTTGAGAGGACTCTTCAATCAGCCCCAGCATTTT
- | TRBJ1-6 | TRBV3-1/TRBV3-2 | TRBD1 | CASSQFGQDNSPLHF | TGTGCCAGCAGCCAATTCGGACAGGATAATTCACCCCTCCACTTT
- | TRBJ2-5 | TRBV4-2 | - | CASSQARLYQETQYF | TGTGCCAGCAGCCAAGCGCGTTTGTACCAAGAGACCCAGTACTTC
- | TRBJ1-3 | TRBV11-2 | - | CASSLGSGGRNTIYF | TGTGCCAGCAGCTTAGGGTCGGGAGGCAGAAACACCATATATTTT
- | TRBJ1-1 | TRBV29-1 | TRBD1 | CSVDPGGTEAFF | TGCAGCGTTGATCCAGGGGGCACTGAAGCTTTCTTT
- | TRBJ2-1 | TRBV18 | TRBD2 | CASSPPRPGRANEQFF | TGTGCCAGCTCACCCCCGCGACCCGGGAGGGCCAATGAGCAGTTCTTC
- | TRBJ1-5 | TRBV5-1 | - | CASSLDPGGAHPQHF | TGCGCCAGCAGCTTGGACCCCGGGGGGGCTCACCCCCAGCATTTT
- | TRBJ2-7 | TRBV11-2 | TRBD2 | CASSQLAGTHREYF | TGTGCCAGCAGCCAGCTAGCGGGAACGCATCGAGAGTACTTC
- | TRBJ2-7 | TRBV9 | - | CASSVGQGPLYEQYF | TGTGCCAGCAGCGTGGGTCAGGGGCCCCTCTACGAGCAGTACTTC
- | TRBJ2-7 | TRBV15 | - | CATSPRVGISYEQYF | TGTGCCACCAGCCCTCGGGTGGGTATCTCCTACGAGCAGTACTTC
- | TRBJ2-2 | TRBV19 | - | CASSIDSYTGELFF | TGTGCCAGTAGTATTGACAGTTACACCGGGGAGCTGTTTTTT